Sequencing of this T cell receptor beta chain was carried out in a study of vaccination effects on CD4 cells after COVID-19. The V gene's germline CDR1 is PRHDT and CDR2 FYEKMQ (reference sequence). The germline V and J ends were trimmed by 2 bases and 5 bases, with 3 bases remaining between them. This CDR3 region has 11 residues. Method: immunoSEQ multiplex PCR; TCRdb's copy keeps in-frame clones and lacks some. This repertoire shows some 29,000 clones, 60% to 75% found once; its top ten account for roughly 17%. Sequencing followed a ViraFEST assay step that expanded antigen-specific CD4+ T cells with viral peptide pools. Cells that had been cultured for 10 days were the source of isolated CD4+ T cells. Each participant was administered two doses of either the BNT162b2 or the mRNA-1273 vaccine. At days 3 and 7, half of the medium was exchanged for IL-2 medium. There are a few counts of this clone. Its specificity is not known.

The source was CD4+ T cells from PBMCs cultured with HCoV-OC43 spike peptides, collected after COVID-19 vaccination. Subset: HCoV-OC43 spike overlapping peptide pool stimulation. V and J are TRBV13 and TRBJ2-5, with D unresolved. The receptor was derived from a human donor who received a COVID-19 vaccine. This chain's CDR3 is CASSLRETQYF. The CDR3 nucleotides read TGTGCCAGCAGCTTACGTGAGACCCAGTACTTC.